This T cell receptor (beta chain) is from a study of blood T cell repertoires in COVID-19 (TCRdb year 2020). Looking at the study overall: The collaborator samples originated in the United States, Italy and Spain and spanned the acute and convalescent phases of COVID-19. Nearly every sample came with metadata listing a de-identified subject ID, COVID-19 status, age in years and sex. Deeply sampled blood TCRbeta repertoires from subjects exposed to, actively infected with, or recovered from COVID-19 were included in the dataset. Samples came from the ongoing ImmuneRACE study (first 160 participants) plus 1,254 subjects from 6 global collaborators. HLA class I and class II types, where available, came from metadata supplied by the sample provider rather than from assay-based typing. The repertoires were made available in a free public database intended to serve as a resource for research on the immune response to SARS-CoV-2. The prospective study material was composed of cDNA or gDNA derived from T cells, B-cell-depleted T cells, or PBMCs. On the study overall, not on this receptor specifically: Clinical and demographic metadata were provided uncurated, with the amount varying by source and participant.

Points on this clone: Its antigen remains undetermined. No per-base quality is available; no much larger clone lies one base away.

The CDR3 contains 15 residues, cysteine and phenylalanine counted. The sequence is cut down to CDR3 DNA, 45 bases in frame from base 1. The junction carries 18 bases between V and J, which are trimmed by 1 base and 11 bases respectively. CDR1 and CDR2, looked up from the germline V gene, are MNHNS and SASEGT. The collaborating institutions used their own protocols to collect whole blood in K2EDTA tubes. For TCRbeta analysis, collaborators shipped samples in one of three forms: frozen whole blood, isolated PBMCs, or DNA extracted from either of those sample types. TCRbeta CDR3 regions were amplified from genomic DNA by means of the immunoSEQ Assay, a bias-controlled multiplex PCR. The study's processing was this. Nucleated cell counts per sample were estimated from amplification of reference gene primers within the assay. To quantify the absolute abundance of each unique TCRbeta CDR3 rearrangement, sequence reads were collapsed and filtered. Productive Simpson clonality was computed per sample as the square root of Simpson's diversity index over productive rearrangements. The immuneACCESS repertoire file appears here via TCRdb, limited to in-frame rearrangements. These files lack a portion of the clones; in checked studies, under half of the deficit traces to unresolved V genes, and the cause of the others is not known. The V and J calls and the clone size are those of that table, but D and trimming were determined from the DNA. This sample gives some 120,000 clones in total; 75% to 85% of them show up just once. Around a fifth of the sample is in the top ten clones.

The V gene is TRBV6-1 and the J gene is TRBJ1-5; the D gene cannot be named for sure. The sequencing input was peripheral blood. The TCR comes from a man older than 75 with acute or convalescent COVID-19. The nucleotides are TGTGCCAGCAGTGAAGTACACAGTATCAGTTCGGCCCAGCATTTT. It codes for CASSEVHSISSAQHF.